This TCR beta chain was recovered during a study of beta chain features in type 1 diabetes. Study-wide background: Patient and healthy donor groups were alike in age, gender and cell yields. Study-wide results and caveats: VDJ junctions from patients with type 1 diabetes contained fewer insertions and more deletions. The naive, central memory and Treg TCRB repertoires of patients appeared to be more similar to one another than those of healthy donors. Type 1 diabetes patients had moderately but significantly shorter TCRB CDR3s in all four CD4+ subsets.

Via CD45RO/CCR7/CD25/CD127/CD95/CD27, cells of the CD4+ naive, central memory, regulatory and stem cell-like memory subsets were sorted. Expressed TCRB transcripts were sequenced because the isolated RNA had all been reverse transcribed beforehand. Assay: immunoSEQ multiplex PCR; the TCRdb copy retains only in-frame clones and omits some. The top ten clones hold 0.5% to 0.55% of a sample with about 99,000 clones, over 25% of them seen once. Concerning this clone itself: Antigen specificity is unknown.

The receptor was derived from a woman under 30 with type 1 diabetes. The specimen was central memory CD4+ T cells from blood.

This CDR3 is CASSLATTGPYNEQYF. The CDR3, as DNA: TGTGCCAGCAGTTTGGCGACGACAGGGCCCTACAACGAGCAGTACTTC. This chain links TRBV27 with TRBJ2-7; 7 bases are a match to TRBD1. V lost 3 bases, J lost 5 bases, and 13 bases stayed unmatched. Germline lookup yields CDR1 MNHEY and CDR2 SMNVEV (reference sequence). The CDR3 has 16 amino acids.